These T cell receptor beta chains were read from a single sample in a study of cytomegalovirus exposure and HLA in healthy donors. Clones were read by immunoSEQ multiplex PCR, and TCRdb kept only the in-frame ones, dropping some. The table has fewer than 200,000 clones, 65% to 85% seen once; the top ten hold about 4.3%. Sequenced: PBMCs. The receptors come from a woman in her forties or fifties in good health and CMV-seropositive. The CDR3 runs from the conserved cysteine through the conserved F or W. Fields, in order: J gene, V gene, clone size, D gene, CDR3 protein, CDR3 DNA. The D gene is left open where the match is weak. A row's size may be missing; if present it is once, few, many or a size class.

>TRBJ2-3|TRBV14|.|TRBD2
CASSQNLAGVSTDTQYF
TGTGCCAGCAGCCAAAACCTAGCGGGAGTTAGCACAGATACGCAGTATTTT
>TRBJ2-3|TRBV2|.|.
CASTGVSGFTDTQYF
TGTGCCAGCACGGGTGTTAGCGGTTTCACAGATACGCAGTATTTT
>TRBJ2-1|TRBV2|.|.
CASTLLRRAGEQFF
TGTGCCAGCACCTTACTTAGGAGGGCCGGAGAGCAGTTCTTC
>TRBJ1-2|TRBV28|.|TRBD1
CASSFYHGQGLSTF
TGTGCCAGCAGTTTCTACCACGGACAGGGATTATCCACCTTC
>TRBJ2-1|TRBV7-3|.|TRBD2
CASSQVASGGDRFF
TGTGCCAGCAGCCAAGTGGCTAGCGGGGGGGATCGGTTCTTC
>TRBJ1-1|TRBV6-5|.|.
CASTKLSAVNTEAFF
TGTGCCAGCACCAAACTTTCGGCGGTGAACACTGAAGCTTTCTTT
>TRBJ1-2|TRBV27|.|TRBD1
CASSYGTGDGYTF
TGTGCCAGCAGTTACGGGACAGGGGATGGCTACACCTTC
>TRBJ1-4|TRBV7-2|once|.
CASSARGQNEKLFF
TGTGCCAGCAGCGCTAGGGGCCAAAATGAAAAACTGTTTTTT
>TRBJ1-1|TRBV29-1|.|TRBD1
CSAQGASNTEAFF
TGCAGCGCCCAGGGGGCGTCTAACACTGAAGCTTTCTTT
>TRBJ1-2|TRBV4-1|.|TRBD1
CASSQVGQAWTNNGYTF
TGCGCCAGCAGCCAAGTGGGACAGGCGTGGACTAATAATGGCTACACCTTC
>TRBJ2-1|TRBV6-5|.|.
CASRSTGNEQFF
TGTGCCAGCAGATCCACAGGGAATGAGCAGTTCTTC
>TRBJ1-1|TRBV25-1|.|.
CASKGPGLATEAFF
TGTGCCAGTAAAGGGCCAGGACTAGCCACTGAAGCTTTCTTT
>TRBJ1-1|TRBV28|once|TRBD1
CASYPSGGLIGGNTEAFF
TGTGCCAGCTATCCATCCGGGGGCCTCATAGGGGGCAACACTGAAGCTTTCTTT
>TRBJ1-1|TRBV5-1|.|TRBD1
CASSLTAIQGTLNTEAFF
TGCGCCAGCAGCCTCACGGCGATACAGGGGACACTGAACACTGAAGCTTTCTTT
>TRBJ2-3|TRBV7-9|.|TRBD1
CASSNPGTGGTDTQYF
TGTGCCAGCAGCAACCCCGGGACAGGGGGGACAGATACGCAGTATTTT
>TRBJ2-5|TRBV4-2|.|.
CASSQDGRGQGETQYF
TGTGCCAGCAGCCAAGATGGGCGGGGGCAGGGAGAGACCCAGTACTTC
>TRBJ1-6|TRBV6-1|few|.
CASSERYSPLHF
TGTGCCAGCAGTGAGAGGTATTCACCCCTCCACTTT
>TRBJ1-1|TRBV5-4|.|.
CASSPVVELVNTEAFF
TGTGCCAGCAGCCCTGTTGTTGAGTTGGTGAACACTGAAGCTTTCTTT
>TRBJ2-7|TRBV5-4|.|.
CASSFRAGNEQYF
TGTGCCAGCAGCTTTCGAGCGGGTAACGAGCAGTACTTC
>TRBJ1-1|TRBV7-9|.|.
CSSSSISGGNTEAFF
TGTTCCAGCAGCTCGATCTCGGGGGGGAACACTGAAGCTTTCTTT
>TRBJ1-3|TRBV4-1|.|.
CASSHGGVEGNTIYF
TGCGCCAGCAGCCACGGGGGAGTGGAAGGAAACACCATATATTTT
>TRBJ2-1|TRBV19|.|TRBD2
CASSIFAGGRWNEQFF
TGTGCCAGTAGTATCTTCGCGGGAGGGCGATGGAATGAGCAGTTCTTC
>TRBJ2-7|TRBV7-2|.|TRBD2
CASSLFGGGSYEQYF
TGTGCCAGCAGCTTATTTGGCGGGGGCTCCTACGAGCAGTACTTC
>TRBJ1-1|TRBV5-6|few|.
CASSFVSSPGTEAFF
TGTGCCAGCAGCTTTGTCTCCTCCCCCGGGACTGAAGCTTTCTTT
>TRBJ2-2|TRBV19|.|.
CASKPGGNRGGTGELFF
TGTGCCAGTAAACCTGGGGGAAACAGGGGAGGCACCGGGGAGCTGTTTTTT
>TRBJ2-7|TRBV7-2|.|TRBD2
CASSLVAGAYEQYF
TGTGCCAGCAGCTTAGTAGCGGGGGCCTACGAGCAGTACTTC
>TRBJ1-1|TRBV7-9|.|TRBD1
CSSSYGTGKAFF
TGTTCCAGCAGCTATGGGACAGGGAAAGCTTTCTTT
>TRBJ2-5|TRBV29-1|.|.
CSVEGRGRETQYF
TGCAGCGTTGAAGGGAGGGGTAGGGAGACCCAGTACTTC
>TRBJ2-7|TRBV27|few|TRBD1
CASSSTLWDRGLFYEQYF
TGTGCCAGCAGTTCAACCCTTTGGGACAGGGGTCTTTTTTACGAGCAGTACTTC
>TRBJ1-2|TRBV7-6|.|.
CASSLDPRSGYTF
TGTGCCAGCAGCTTAGACCCCCGGAGTGGCTACACCTTC
>TRBJ2-3|TRBV4-2|.|.
CASSQVSAGVTDTQYF
TGTGCCAGCAGCCAAGTCTCAGCAGGGGTCACAGATACGCAGTATTTT
>TRBJ2-7|TRBV9|.|TRBD1
CASSPKGANSYEQYF
TGTGCCAGCAGCCCGAAGGGGGCGAACTCCTACGAGCAGTACTTC
>TRBJ2-3|TRBV28|.|.
CASTPRLDSDTQYF
TGTGCCAGCACTCCTCGACTAGACTCGGATACGCAGTATTTT
>TRBJ1-5|TRBV7-2|once|.
CASTNSNQPQHF
TGTGCCAGCACCAATAGCAATCAGCCCCAGCATTTT
>TRBJ1-2|TRBV10-3|.|.
CAISESRGGYTF
TGTGCCATCAGTGAGTCAAGGGGTGGCTACACCTTC
>TRBJ2-3|TRBV9|.|.
CASSVVSSVDTQYF
TGTGCCAGCAGCGTAGTAAGTAGCGTAGATACGCAGTATTTT
>TRBJ2-2|TRBV6-5|.|TRBD2
CASTPVSGRKELFF
TGTGCCAGCACCCCCGTTAGCGGGAGAAAGGAGCTGTTTTTT
>TRBJ2-7|TRBV9|.|TRBD2
CASSVGAGGTYEQYF
TGTGCCAGCAGCGTCGGAGCGGGGGGCACATACGAGCAGTACTTC
>TRBJ1-2|TRBV7-9|.|TRBD1
CASSAPGQGRGYTF
TGTGCCAGCAGCGCACCGGGACAGGGCCGCGGCTACACCTTC
>TRBJ1-5|TRBV18|.|.
CASSPMDSNQPQHF
TGTGCCAGCTCACCAATGGACAGTAATCAGCCCCAGCATTTT
>TRBJ2-7|TRBV7-9|.|TRBD2
CASSFRASGYEQYF
TGTGCCAGCAGCTTCAGGGCTAGCGGGTACGAGCAGTACTTC
>TRBJ1-4|TRBV6-6|.|TRBD1
CASSSTTGEKREKLFF
TGTGCCAGCAGTTCAACAACAGGGGAGAAACGAGAAAAACTGTTTTTT
>TRBJ2-1|TRBV4-2|.|TRBD2
CASSPRGSGIGNEQFF
TGTGCCAGCAGCCCGCGGGGGTCGGGTATAGGTAATGAGCAGTTCTTC
>TRBJ1-2|TRBV9|.|.
CASSLDSYYGYTF
TGTGCCAGCAGCTTAGACAGTTACTATGGCTACACCTTC
>TRBJ1-1|TRBV6-5|.|.
CASSSGTEAFF
TGTGCCAGCAGTTCCGGGACAGAAGCTTTCTTT
>TRBJ1-1|TRBV28|.|.
CASSAASVGGTEAFF
TGTGCCAGCAGTGCAGCTAGTGTCGGTGGCACTGAAGCTTTCTTT
>TRBJ1-5|TRBV30|.|.
CAWSVRGNQPQHF
TGTGCCTGGAGTGTACGGGGGAACCAGCCCCAGCATTTT
>TRBJ2-7|TRBV6-5|.|TRBD1
CASESGQGNYEQYF
TGTGCCAGCGAATCCGGACAGGGGAACTACGAGCAGTACTTC
>TRBJ2-7|TRBV13|.|TRBD2
CASSTSGGPFYEQYF
TGTGCCAGCAGCACTAGCGGGGGCCCGTTCTACGAGCAGTACTTC
>TRBJ2-1|TRBV7-3|once|TRBD2
CASSLTSGGGIYNEQFF
TGTGCCAGCAGCTTAACGTCGGGCGGGGGAATATACAATGAGCAGTTCTTC
>TRBJ2-2|TRBV7-6|once|TRBD1
CASRGGQGVSTGELFF
TGTGCCAGCAGGGGGGGACAGGGAGTAAGCACCGGGGAGCTGTTTTTT
>TRBJ1-2|TRBV19|.|.
CASGIGGDYGYTF
TGTGCCAGTGGTATAGGGGGGGACTATGGCTACACCTTC
>TRBJ2-3|TRBV4-3|.|.
CASSQGGSTPPTDTQYF
TGCGCCAGCAGCCAAGGCGGCTCCACACCACCCACAGATACGCAGTATTTT
>TRBJ2-7|TRBV4-3|.|TRBD2
CASSQDPSGGGYYEQYF
TGCGCCAGCAGCCAAGATCCTAGCGGGGGGGGATACTACGAGCAGTACTTC
>TRBJ1-3|TRBV4-3|few|.
CASSQDLLSSGNTIYF
TGCGCCAGCAGCCAAGATTTGCTTAGCTCTGGAAACACCATATATTTT
>TRBJ2-7|TRBV4-1|.|TRBD2
CASSQMGLAGKNGGYEQYF
TGCGCCAGCAGCCAAATGGGACTAGCGGGAAAGAATGGGGGCTACGAGCAGTACTTC
>TRBJ1-2|TRBV6-5|.|TRBD1
CASTTGGDGYTF
TGTGCCAGCACGACAGGGGGCGATGGCTACACCTTC
>TRBJ1-5|TRBV7-2|.|TRBD1
CASSALRGPDQPQHF
TGTGCCAGCAGCGCACTCAGGGGGCCGGATCAGCCCCAGCATTTT
>TRBJ1-6|TRBV6-5|once|.
CASSYGAGSGNSPLHF
TGTGCCAGCAGTTACGGGGCGGGGTCGGGTAATTCACCCCTCCACTTT